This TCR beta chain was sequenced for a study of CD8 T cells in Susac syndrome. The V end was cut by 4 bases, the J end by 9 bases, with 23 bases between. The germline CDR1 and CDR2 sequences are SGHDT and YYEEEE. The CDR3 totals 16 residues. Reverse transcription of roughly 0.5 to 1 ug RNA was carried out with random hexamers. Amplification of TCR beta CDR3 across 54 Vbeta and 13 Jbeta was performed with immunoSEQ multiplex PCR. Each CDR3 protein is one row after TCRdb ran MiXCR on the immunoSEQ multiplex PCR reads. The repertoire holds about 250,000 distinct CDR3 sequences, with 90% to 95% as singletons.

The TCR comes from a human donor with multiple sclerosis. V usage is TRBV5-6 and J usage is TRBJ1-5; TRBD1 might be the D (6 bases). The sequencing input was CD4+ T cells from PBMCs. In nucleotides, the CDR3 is TGTGCCAGCAGCCCGGCGGGGGCTCGGATCCCGGCGCCCCAGCATTTT. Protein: CASSPAGARIPAPQHF.